Listed below are T cell receptor beta chains from one sample, sequenced in a study of blood T cells in healthy people across ages. A single record per CDR3 protein comes from TCRdb applying MiXCR to the 5' RACE reads. The table records some 800,000 distinct CDR3 sequences, roughly 25% of them present only once. A further study also used this sample, focusing on T cells of mothers and their children.

Input material: blood. Receptors were obtained from a boy aged 10-17 years in good health. Both conserved end residues are part of each CDR3. The order of the fields is V gene, clone size, J gene, D gene, CDR3 DNA, CDR3 protein. D genes are given only for firm matches. Some rows have no size entry. The others give once, few or many, or a class for an expanded clone.

>TRBV6-2/TRBV6-3|few|TRBJ1-1|NA
TGTGCCAGCAGCCAAGGTGGGGGACCTGAAGCTTTCTTT
CASSQGGGPEAFF
>TRBV4-1|NA|TRBJ2-5|TRBD2
TGCGCCAGCAGCCCTACCCGGACTAGCGGGAAGGAGACCCAGTACTTC
CASSPTRTSGKETQYF
>TRBV25-1|NA|TRBJ2-1|TRBD2
TGTGCCAGCGGAATAGCGGGAGCTTTCAATGAGCAGTTCTTC
CASGIAGAFNEQFF
>TRBV6-6|few|TRBJ1-5|NA
TGTGCCAGCAGTTATCGGGCCCAGGGCAATCAGCCCCAGCATTTT
CASSYRAQGNQPQHF
>TRBV20-1|few|TRBJ2-1|TRBD2
TGCAGTGCTAGTGGATCTGGCGGGGGGAATGAGCAGTTCTTC
CSASGSGGGNEQFF
>TRBV27|few|TRBJ2-7|TRBD1
TGTGCCAGCAGTTTATCCTCAGGGGGCGATGGTCCCTACGAGCAGTACTTC
CASSLSSGGDGPYEQYF
>TRBV7-9|once|TRBJ2-7|TRBD1
TGTGCCAGCAGCTTGTGGGGACAGGGAACATACGAGCAGTACTTC
CASSLWGQGTYEQYF
>TRBV5-1|once|TRBJ2-7|NA
TGCGCCAGCAGCTTGGCCGGAGGAGGCCAGTTATCCTACGAGCAGTACTTC
CASSLAGGGQLSYEQYF
>TRBV14|NA|TRBJ2-7|TRBD2
TGTGCCAGCAGCCAAGGGACTAGCGGGATCTACGAGCAGTACTTC
CASSQGTSGIYEQYF
>TRBV9|few|TRBJ1-5|NA
TGTGCCAGCAGCGTGGATTCTAACAGCAATCAGCCCCAGCATTTT
CASSVDSNSNQPQHF
>TRBV7-2|few|TRBJ2-7|NA
TGTGCCAGCAGCTCATATCAGCCGGAGGCGCGGGAGCAGTACTTC
CASSSYQPEAREQYF
>TRBV29-1|NA|TRBJ2-3|NA
TGCAGCGTTGAAGAGCTAGACGAGCAGTATTTT
CSVEELDEQYF
>TRBV6-1|NA|TRBJ2-4|NA
TGTGCCAGCAGTGAAATCAGGGTAAACATTCAGTACTTC
CASSEIRVNIQYF
>TRBV6-6|many|TRBJ2-5|NA
TGTGCCAGCAGCACATCCGGGGGAGGGGGGGAGACCCAGTACTTC
CASSTSGGGGETQYF